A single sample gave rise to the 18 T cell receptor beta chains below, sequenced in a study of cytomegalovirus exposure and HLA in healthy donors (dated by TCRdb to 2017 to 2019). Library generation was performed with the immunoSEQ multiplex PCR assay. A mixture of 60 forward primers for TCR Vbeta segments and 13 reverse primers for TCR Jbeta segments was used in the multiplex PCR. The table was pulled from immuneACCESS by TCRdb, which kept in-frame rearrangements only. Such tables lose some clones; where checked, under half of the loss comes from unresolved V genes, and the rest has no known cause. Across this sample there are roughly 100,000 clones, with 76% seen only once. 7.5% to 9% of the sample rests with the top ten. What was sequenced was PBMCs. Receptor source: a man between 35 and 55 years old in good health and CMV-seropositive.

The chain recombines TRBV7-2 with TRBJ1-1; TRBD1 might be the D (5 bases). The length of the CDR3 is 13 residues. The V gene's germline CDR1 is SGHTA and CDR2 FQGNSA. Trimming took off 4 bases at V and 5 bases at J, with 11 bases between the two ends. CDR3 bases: TGTGCCAGCAGCTCCCGGGGGGGTACTGAAGCTTTCTTT. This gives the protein CASSSRGGTEAFF. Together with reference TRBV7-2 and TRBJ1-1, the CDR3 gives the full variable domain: GAGVSQSPSNKVTEKGKDVELRCDPISGHTALYWYRQSLGQGLEFLIYFQGNSAPDKSGLPSDRFSAERTGGSVSTLTIQRTQQEDSAVYLCASSSRGGTEAFFGQGTRLTVV.

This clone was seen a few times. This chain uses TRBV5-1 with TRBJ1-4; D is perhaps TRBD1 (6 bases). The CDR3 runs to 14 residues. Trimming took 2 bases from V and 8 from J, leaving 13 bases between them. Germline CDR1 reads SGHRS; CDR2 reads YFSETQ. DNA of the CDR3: TGCGCCAGCAGCTTCAGGGGAGAACGCGAAAAACTGTTTTTT. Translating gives CASSFRGEREKLFF.

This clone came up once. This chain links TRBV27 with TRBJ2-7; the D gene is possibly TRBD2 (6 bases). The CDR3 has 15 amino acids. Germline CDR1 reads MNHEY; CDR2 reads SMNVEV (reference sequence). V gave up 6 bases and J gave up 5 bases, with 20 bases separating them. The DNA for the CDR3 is TGTGCCAGCAGAGCCTTTGGCGGGATAGTAGACGAGCAGTACTTC. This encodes CASRAFGGIVDEQYF.

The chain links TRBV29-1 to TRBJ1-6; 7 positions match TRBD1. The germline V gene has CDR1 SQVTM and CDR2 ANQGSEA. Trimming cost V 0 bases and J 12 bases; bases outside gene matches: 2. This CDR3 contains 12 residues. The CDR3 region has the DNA TGCAGCGTTGAAGACGCAGGGGGACCCCTCCACTTT. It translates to CSVEDAGGPLHF.

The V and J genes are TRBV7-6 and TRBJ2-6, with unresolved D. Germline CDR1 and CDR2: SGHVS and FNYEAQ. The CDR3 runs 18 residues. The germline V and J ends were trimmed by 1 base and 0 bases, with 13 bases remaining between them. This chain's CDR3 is CASSLDIITISGANVLTF. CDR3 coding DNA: TGTGCCAGCAGCTTAGATATCATAACTATCTCTGGGGCCAACGTCCTGACTTTC. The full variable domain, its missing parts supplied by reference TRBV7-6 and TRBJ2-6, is GAGVSQSPRYKVTKRGQDVALRCDPISGHVSLYWYRQALGQGPEFLTYFNYEAQQDKSGLPNDRFSAERPEGSISTLTIQRTEQRDSAMYRCASSLDIITISGANVLTFGAGSRLTVL.

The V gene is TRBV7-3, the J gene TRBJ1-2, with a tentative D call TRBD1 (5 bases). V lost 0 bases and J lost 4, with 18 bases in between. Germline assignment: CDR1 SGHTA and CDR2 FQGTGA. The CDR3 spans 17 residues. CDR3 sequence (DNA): TGTGCCAGCAGCTTAACGTCGAATAGGCAACAGGCCTATGGCTACACCTTC. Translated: CASSLTSNRQQAYGYTF.

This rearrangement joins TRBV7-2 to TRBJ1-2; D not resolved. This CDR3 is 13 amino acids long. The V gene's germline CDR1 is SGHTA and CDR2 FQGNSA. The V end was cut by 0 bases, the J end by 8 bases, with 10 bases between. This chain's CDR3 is CASSLAPREGYTF. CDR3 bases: TGTGCCAGCAGCTTAGCCCCCCGGGAGGGCTACACCTTC.

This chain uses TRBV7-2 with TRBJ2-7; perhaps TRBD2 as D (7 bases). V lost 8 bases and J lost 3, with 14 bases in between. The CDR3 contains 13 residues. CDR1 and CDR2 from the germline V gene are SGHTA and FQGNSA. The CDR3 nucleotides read TGTGCCAGCGGGGCCGGGGGGCTCTACGAGCAGTACTTC. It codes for CASGAGGLYEQYF.

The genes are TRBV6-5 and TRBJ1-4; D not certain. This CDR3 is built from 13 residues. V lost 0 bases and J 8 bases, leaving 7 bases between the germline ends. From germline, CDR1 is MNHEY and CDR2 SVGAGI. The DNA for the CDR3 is TGTGCCAGCAGTTACTCGGTCGGGGAAAAACTGTTTTTT. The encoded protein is CASSYSVGEKLFF.

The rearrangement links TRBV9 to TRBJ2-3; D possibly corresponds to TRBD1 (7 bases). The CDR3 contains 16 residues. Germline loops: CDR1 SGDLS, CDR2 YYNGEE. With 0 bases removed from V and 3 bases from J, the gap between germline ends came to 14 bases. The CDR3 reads CASSVVGGQWTDTQYF. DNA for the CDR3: TGTGCCAGCAGCGTAGTGGGGGGACAGTGGACAGATACGCAGTATTTT.

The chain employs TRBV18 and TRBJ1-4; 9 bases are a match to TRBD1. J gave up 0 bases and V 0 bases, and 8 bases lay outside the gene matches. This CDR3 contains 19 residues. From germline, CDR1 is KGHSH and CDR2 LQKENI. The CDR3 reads CASSPPNRGRPATNEKLFF. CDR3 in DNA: TGTGCCAGCTCACCACCTAACAGGGGGCGCCCCGCAACTAATGAAAAACTGTTTTTT.

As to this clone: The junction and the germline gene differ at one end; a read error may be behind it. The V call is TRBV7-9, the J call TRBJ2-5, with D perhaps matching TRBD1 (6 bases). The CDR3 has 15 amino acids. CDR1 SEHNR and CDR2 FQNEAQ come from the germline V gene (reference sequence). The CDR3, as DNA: TGTTCCAGCAGCAATAGCTTCAGGGGCGGTGAGACCCAGTACTTC. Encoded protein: CSSSNSFRGGETQYF.

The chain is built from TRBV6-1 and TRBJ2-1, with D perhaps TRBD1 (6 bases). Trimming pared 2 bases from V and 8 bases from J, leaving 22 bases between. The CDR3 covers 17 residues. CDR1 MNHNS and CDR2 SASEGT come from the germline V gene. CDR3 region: CASSESAGTRIWDEQFF. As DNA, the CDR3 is TGTGCCAGCAGTGAATCCGCCGGGACACGAATCTGGGATGAGCAGTTCTTC.

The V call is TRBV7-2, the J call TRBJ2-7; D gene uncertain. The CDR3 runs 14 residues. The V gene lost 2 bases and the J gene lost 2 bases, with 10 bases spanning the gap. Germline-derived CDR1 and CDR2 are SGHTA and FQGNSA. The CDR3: CASSLRRPPYEQYF. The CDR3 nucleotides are TGTGCCAGCAGCTTACGGCGGCCACCCTACGAGCAGTACTTC.

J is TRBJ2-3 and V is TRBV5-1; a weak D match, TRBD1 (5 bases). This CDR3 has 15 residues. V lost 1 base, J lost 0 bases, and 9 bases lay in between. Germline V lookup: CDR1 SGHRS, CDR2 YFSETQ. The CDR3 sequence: CASSLRTPSTDTQYF. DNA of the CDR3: TGCGCCAGCAGCTTGCGGACACCGAGCACAGATACGCAGTATTTT.

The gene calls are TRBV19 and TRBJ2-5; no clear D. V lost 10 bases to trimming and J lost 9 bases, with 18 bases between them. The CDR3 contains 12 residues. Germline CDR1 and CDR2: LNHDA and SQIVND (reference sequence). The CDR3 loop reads CATLPPSEAQYF. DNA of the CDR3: TGTGCCACCCTCCCCCCATCCGAGGCCCAGTACTTC.

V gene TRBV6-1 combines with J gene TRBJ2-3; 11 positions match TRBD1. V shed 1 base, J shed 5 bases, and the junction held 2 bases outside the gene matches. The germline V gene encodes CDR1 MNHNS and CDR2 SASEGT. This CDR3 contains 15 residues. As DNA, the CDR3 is TGTGCCAGCAGTGAAGGGGGACAGGGGGTAGATACGCAGTATTTT. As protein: CASSEGGQGVDTQYF.

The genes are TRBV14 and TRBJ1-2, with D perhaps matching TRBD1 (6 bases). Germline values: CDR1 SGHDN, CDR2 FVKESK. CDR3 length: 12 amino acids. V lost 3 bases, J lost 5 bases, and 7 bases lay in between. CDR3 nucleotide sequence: TGTGCCAGCAGCCATGGACAGTATGGCTACACCTTC. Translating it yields CASSHGQYGYTF.